The 14 T cell receptor beta chains in this list originate from one sample, sequenced in a study of CXCR3-negative and CXCR3-positive naive CD8 T cells. UMI-labeled TRB cDNA libraries were prepared by 5' RACE. TCRdb re-called the 5' RACE reads and catalogs CDR3 proteins one per entry, DNA excluded. Recorded here are approximately 38,000 distinct CDR3 sequences; the top ten clones represent approximately 7.7%. The sample comprised memory CD8+ T cells from blood. The receptors derive from a human donor in good health. Some clones in this sample may be carry-over from other donors' samples.

This chain joins TRBV7-3 and TRBJ1-1; without DNA, the TCRdb call of TRBD1 cannot be checked. Germline assignment: CDR1 SGHTA and CDR2 FQGTGA. The length of the CDR3 is 15 residues. The CDR3: CASSLTTGASTEAFF.

The chain employs TRBV29-1 and TRBJ2-7; checking the TCRdb D call of TRBD1 is not possible without DNA. Germline-derived CDR1 and CDR2 are SQVTM and ANQGSEA. This CDR3 has 14 residues. CDR3 protein: CSVEGQEDSYEQYF.

The rearrangement links TRBV11-3 to TRBJ2-1. The CDR3 runs 12 residues. Looked up from germline, CDR1 is SGHNT and CDR2 is YENEEA. This chain's CDR3 is CASSFSYNEQFF. Looking up the rest from reference TRBV11-3 and TRBJ2-1 gives the full variable domain: EAGVVQSPRYKIIEKKQPVAFWCNPISGHNTLYWYLQNLGQGPELLIRYENEEAVDDSQLPKDRFSAERLKGVDSTLKIQPAELGDSAVYLCASSFSYNEQFFGPGTRLTVL.

The chain has TRBV7-6 and TRBJ2-5; TCRdb indicates TRBD1, and absent DNA this call remains unverified. Germline V gene lookup returns CDR1 SGHVS and CDR2 FNYEAQ. This CDR3 region has 21 residues. The CDR3 is CASSLTLADSGTGFRWETQYF. Full variable domain (missing parts from reference TRBV7-6 and TRBJ2-5): GAGVSQSPRYKVTKRGQDVALRCDPISGHVSLYWYRQALGQGPEFLTYFNYEAQQDKSGLPNDRFSAERPEGSISTLTIQRTEQRDSAMYRCASSLTLADSGTGFRWETQYFGPGTRLLVL.

The CDR3 spells CSVEVGIAGGSYEQYF. V is TRBV29-1 and J is TRBJ2-7; TCRdb gives TRBD2 as the D gene, but with no DNA this cannot be confirmed. The CDR3 extends over 16 amino acids. Per the germline V gene, CDR1 is SQVTM and CDR2 is ANQGSEA.

This clonotype counts as medium-sized by frequency. This chain joins TRBV29-1 and TRBJ2-3; the TCRdb D gene call, TRBD1, has no DNA to confirm it. CDR1 and CDR2 from the germline V gene are SQVTM and ANQGSEA. The CDR3 extends over 14 amino acids. CDR3 amino acids: CSVVWGRVTDTQYF.

The chain recombines TRBV29-1 with TRBJ2-4. CDR3 length: 12 amino acids. Germline V CDR1 and CDR2: SQVTM, ANQGSEA. CDR3 protein: CSVAFIKNIQYF.

J is TRBJ2-1 and V is TRBV29-1; TCRdb indicates TRBD2, and absent DNA this call remains unverified. The CDR3 is 13 residues long. CDR1 is SQVTM and CDR2 is ANQGSEA in the germline V gene. CDR3: CSVGEAGGREQFF.

The chain uses TRBV29-1 and TRBJ2-1; TCRdb indicates TRBD1, and absent DNA this call remains unverified. Germline loops: CDR1 SQVTM, CDR2 ANQGSEA. The CDR3 is 17 amino acids. CDR3 region: CSVELQGDDFSYNEQFF.

CDR3 sequence: CASRQTGSLYEQYF. This chain joins TRBV28 and TRBJ2-7; the D call of TRBD1 rests on TCRdb alone, since no DNA is present to check it. Germline CDR1 MDHEN, CDR2 SYDVKM. The CDR3 has 14 residues.

This chain joins TRBV10-3 and TRBJ1-2. The CDR3 sequence is 11 residues long. Germline-derived CDR1 and CDR2 are ENHRY and SYGVKD. This CDR3 is CATLGLRGYTF.

The rearrangement links TRBV3-1 to TRBJ2-1; TCRdb indicates TRBD2, and absent DNA this call remains unverified. CDR1 is LGHDT and CDR2 is YNNKEL in the germline V gene (reference sequence). The CDR3 is made up of 21 amino acids. The CDR3 sequence: CASSQVGLAGGHGVSYNEQFF.

The CDR3 loop reads CASSLSYAGVPGETQYF. V gene TRBV3-1 combines with J gene TRBJ2-5; TCRdb lists TRBD1, though no DNA is available to test this call. The CDR3 covers 17 residues. Germline-derived CDR1 and CDR2 are LGHDT and YNNKEL (reference sequence).

J is TRBJ2-2 and V is TRBV29-1; absent DNA, TCRdb's TRBD1 call cannot be checked. The germline V gene has CDR1 SQVTM and CDR2 ANQGSEA. CDR3 length equals 13 residues. The CDR3 region is CSVLTGNTGELFF.